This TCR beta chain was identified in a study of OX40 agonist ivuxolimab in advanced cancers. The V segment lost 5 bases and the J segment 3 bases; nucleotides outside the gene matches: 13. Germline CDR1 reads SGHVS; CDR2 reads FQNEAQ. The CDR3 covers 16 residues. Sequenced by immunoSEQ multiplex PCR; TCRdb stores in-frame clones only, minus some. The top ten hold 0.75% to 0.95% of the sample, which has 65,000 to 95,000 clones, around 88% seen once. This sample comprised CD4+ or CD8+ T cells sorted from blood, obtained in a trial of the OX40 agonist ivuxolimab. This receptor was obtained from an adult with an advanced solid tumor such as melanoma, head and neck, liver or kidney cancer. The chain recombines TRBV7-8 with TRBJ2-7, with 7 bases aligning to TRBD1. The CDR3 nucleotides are TGTGCCAGCAGCCAAGGAACCGGGACAGCACACTACGAGCAGTACTTC. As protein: CASSQGTGTAHYEQYF.